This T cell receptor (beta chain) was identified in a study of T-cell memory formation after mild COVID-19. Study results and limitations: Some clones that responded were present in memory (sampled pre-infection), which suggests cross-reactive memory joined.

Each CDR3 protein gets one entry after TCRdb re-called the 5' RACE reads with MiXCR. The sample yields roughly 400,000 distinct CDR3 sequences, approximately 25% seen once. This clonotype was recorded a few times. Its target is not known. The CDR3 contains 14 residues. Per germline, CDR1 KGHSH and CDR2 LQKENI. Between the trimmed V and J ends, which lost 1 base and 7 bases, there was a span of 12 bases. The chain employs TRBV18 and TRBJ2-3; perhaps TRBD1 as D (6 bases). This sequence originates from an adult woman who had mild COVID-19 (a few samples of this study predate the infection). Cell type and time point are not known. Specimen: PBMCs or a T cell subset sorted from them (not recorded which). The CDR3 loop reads CASSPRTGKNTQYF. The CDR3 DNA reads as TGTGCCAGCTCACCACGCACAGGGAAGAATACGCAGTATTTT.